These 31 T cell receptor beta chains came from one sample sequenced in a study of blood T cell repertoires in COVID-19. Clones were read by immunoSEQ multiplex PCR, and TCRdb kept only the in-frame ones, dropping some. The sample includes approximately 170,000 clones, around 85% of them seen just once. The sample comprised peripheral blood. The receptor set was obtained from a man of 80 years or more with COVID-19, enrolled during active disease.

The chain recombines TRBV7-2 with TRBJ1-2; D gene unclear. The CDR3 is made up of 12 amino acids. Between the trimmed V and J ends, which lost 1 base and 8 bases, there was a span of 8 bases. CDR1 is SGHTA and CDR2 is FQGNSA in the germline V gene. CDR3 bases: TGTGCCAGCAGCTTAGTTCCTCTCGGCTACACCTTC. It specifies CASSLVPLGYTF.

The CDR3 region has the DNA TGTGCCATCAGTGAGTGGGAGGGCCCTAACTATGGCTACACCTTC. As protein: CAISEWEGPNYGYTF. V gene TRBV10-3 combines with J gene TRBJ1-2; D call uncertain. Germline values: CDR1 ENHRY, CDR2 SYGVKD. The CDR3 extends over 15 amino acids. Trimming removed 1 base at V and 0 bases at J, with 9 bases between.

This chain uses TRBV5-1 with TRBJ1-1, with D maybe TRBD1 (6 bases). The CDR3 spans 18 residues. CDR1 is SGHRS and CDR2 is YFSETQ in the germline V gene. Trimming took off 0 bases at V and 1 base at J, with 19 bases between the two ends. The CDR3, as DNA: TGCGCCAGCAGCTTGGACAGGCAGGCAGGGGCAGGGAACACTGAAGCTTTCTTT. Amino acid sequence: CASSLDRQAGAGNTEAFF.

The CDR3 nucleotides are TGCGCCAGTAGACAGGGGGCGAACACTGAAGCTTTCTTT. Protein sequence: CASRQGANTEAFF. The V gene is TRBV5-1, the J gene TRBJ1-1; 10 bases are shared with TRBD1. The trim removed 8 bases at V and 1 base at J, leaving 2 bases unmatched. The CDR3 runs 13 residues. The germline gives CDR1 SGHRS, CDR2 YFSETQ.

This chain connects TRBV18 to TRBJ2-7, with a possible D match to TRBD2 (7 bases). The CDR3 length is 13 residues. V lost 2 bases and J 6 bases, leaving 11 bases between the germline ends. Per the germline V gene, CDR1 is KGHSH and CDR2 is LQKENI. CDR3 DNA: TGTGCCAGCTCACCAGGGGGGGCGGGCGAGCAGTACTTC. Protein product: CASSPGGAGEQYF.

V and J are TRBV10-3 and TRBJ1-4, with D tentatively TRBD1 (6 bases). The CDR3 runs 13 residues. Germline V gene lookup returns CDR1 ENHRY and CDR2 SYGVKD. The V end was cut by 11 bases, the J end by 12 bases, with 22 bases between. CDR3 sequence reads: CASRTADSGELFF. Written as DNA, the CDR3 is TGTGCCTCGCGGACAGCCGACTCCGGAGAACTGTTTTTT.

This chain uses TRBV10-3 with TRBJ1-3; no clear D gene. Germline-derived CDR1 and CDR2 are ENHRY and SYGVKD. The CDR3 extends over 13 amino acids. V lost 10 bases to trimming and J lost 0 bases, with 10 bases between them. The CDR3 spells CATQALSGNTIYF. CDR3 nucleotide sequence: TGTGCCACTCAGGCTCTCTCTGGAAACACCATATATTTT.

The chain links TRBV10-1 to TRBJ2-3; maybe TRBD1 (5 bases). Germline CDR1 is WNHNN and CDR2 is SYGVQD (reference sequence). The V end lost 5 bases, the J end lost 0 bases, and 12 bases lay between the germline ends. The CDR3 spans 15 residues. The DNA of the CDR3 is TGCGCCAGCAGTTCGACAGTCTTAAGCACAGATACGCAGTATTTT. Its translation: CASSSTVLSTDTQYF.

The gene calls are TRBV2 and TRBJ1-1, with 9 bases identical to TRBD1. The CDR3 has 15 amino acids. Germline V gene data show CDR1 as SNHLY and CDR2 as FYNNEI. With V trimmed by 5 bases and J by 2 bases, 6 bases remained unmatched. Here the CDR3 reads CASSLLGQGNTEAFF. The CDR3, as DNA: TGTGCCAGCAGTCTCCTGGGACAGGGTAACACTGAAGCTTTCTTT.

The chain couples TRBV18 to TRBJ1-1; D is ambiguous. The CDR3 length is 13 residues. Germline values: CDR1 KGHSH, CDR2 LQKENI. With 1 base removed from V and 5 bases from J, the gap between germline ends came to 8 bases. The CDR3 protein is CASSPLRETEAFF. The DNA for the CDR3 is TGTGCCAGCTCACCACTCCGGGAGACTGAAGCTTTCTTT.

The chain couples TRBV6-6 to TRBJ2-1; D perhaps matches TRBD2 (5 bases). Germline CDR1 and CDR2: MNHNY and SVGAGI (reference sequence). The CDR3 is 13 residues long. The V end lost 6 bases, the J end lost 9 bases, and 15 bases lay between the germline ends. Here the CDR3 DNA reads TGTGCCAGCAGCCTCCGTGGAGGCGGTGAGCAGTTCTTC. Translating it yields CASSLRGGGEQFF.

The chain carries TRBV24-1 and TRBJ2-5, with 12 bases identical to TRBD1. Germline loops: CDR1 KGHDR, CDR2 SFDVKD. The CDR3 loop spans 14 amino acids. The V and J ends lost 9 bases and 5 bases, in that order; junction bases with no gene match: 6. CDR3 region: CATAPGQGAETQYF. The CDR3 nucleotides read TGTGCCACCGCCCCGGGACAGGGGGCCGAGACCCAGTACTTC.

CDR3: CSVRVGGNYGYTF. The CDR3 region has the DNA TGCAGCGTTAGAGTCGGGGGGAACTATGGCTACACCTTC. The V call is TRBV29-1, the J call TRBJ1-2; tentative D call: TRBD1 (5 bases). V dropped 5 bases and J dropped 2 bases, with 12 bases sitting between them. The germline V gene has CDR1 SQVTM and CDR2 ANQGSEA. The length of the CDR3 is 13 residues.

DNA of the CDR3: TGCGCCAGCAGCCCCCGCGGGCGAAACACTGAAGCTTTCTTT. It encodes CASSPRGRNTEAFF. The V gene is TRBV4-1, the J gene TRBJ1-1; D call uncertain. Trimming left V 4 bases short and J 2 bases short, with 11 bases between. The CDR3 is 14 residues long. Germline V lookup: CDR1 MGHRA, CDR2 YSYEKL.

The chain links TRBV7-2 to TRBJ2-5; 9 nucleotides agree with TRBD2. The J segment lost 1 base and the V segment lost 0 bases, leaving 3 bases of the junction unmatched. The CDR3 spans 16 residues. Germline V lookup: CDR1 SGHTA, CDR2 FQGNSA. In nucleotides, the CDR3 is TGTGCCAGCAGCTTAGCGAATAGCGGGGGCCAAGAGACCCAGTACTTC. It translates to CASSLANSGGQETQYF.

The chain links TRBV28 to TRBJ1-4; 12 bases map to TRBD1. There are 15 residues in the CDR3. Germline assignment: CDR1 MDHEN and CDR2 SYDVKM. The V and J ends lost 2 bases and 8 bases, in that order; junction bases with no gene match: 3. CDR3 nucleotide sequence: TGTGCCAGCAGTTTACCGGGACAGGGGGCAGAAAAACTGTTTTTT. This gives the protein CASSLPGQGAEKLFF.

V is TRBV9 and J is TRBJ1-1; D unresolved. V was pared by 0 bases and J by 5 bases, with 11 bases between. The CDR3 totals 14 residues. The V gene's germline CDR1 is SGDLS and CDR2 YYNGEE. Here the CDR3 reads CASSVDAGRTEAFF. CDR3 in DNA: TGTGCCAGCAGCGTAGACGCGGGGAGGACTGAAGCTTTCTTT.

The CDR3 DNA reads as TGCGCCAGCAGCCCGGACAGCGCAACTAATGAAAAACTGTTTTTT. Translating it yields CASSPDSATNEKLFF. V gene TRBV5-1 combines with J gene TRBJ1-4, with D maybe TRBD1 (6 bases). Trimming pared 4 bases from V and 0 bases from J, leaving 10 bases between. CDR3 length: 15 amino acids. Germline V gene data show CDR1 as SGHRS and CDR2 as YFSETQ.

The V call is TRBV29-1, the J call TRBJ1-6, with TRBD1 as a possible D gene (6 bases). CDR1 is SQVTM and CDR2 is ANQGSEA in the germline V gene. The CDR3 consists of 13 residues. The V end was cut by 5 bases, the J end by 12 bases, with 17 bases between. CDR3 DNA sequence: TGCAGCGTTCAAACAGGGCCCCTTATACCCCTCCACTTT. Its translation: CSVQTGPLIPLHF.

This chain links TRBV3-1 (or the pseudogene TRBV3-2) with TRBJ2-2; 7 nucleotides align to TRBD1. This CDR3 comprises 15 residues. The J segment lost 6 bases and the V segment lost 3 bases, leaving 7 bases of the junction unmatched. CDR1 and CDR2 from the germline V gene are LGHDT and YNNKEL (reference sequence). CDR3 bases: TGTGCCAGCAGCCACAGGGGGTTTGAGTCCGGGGAGCTGTTTTTT. Protein sequence: CASSHRGFESGELFF.

This sequence joins TRBV4-3 and TRBJ2-1; 11 nucleotides align to TRBD2. Germline V gene sequence: CDR1 LGHNA, CDR2 YSLEER. The CDR3 has 19 amino acids. Trimming took 0 bases from V and 6 from J; bases not matched to a gene: 13. This CDR3 is CASSQDLSGGASHRNEQFF. The CDR3 DNA follows: TGCGCCAGCAGCCAAGATCTTAGCGGGGGGGCCTCACACCGCAATGAGCAGTTCTTC.

The chain carries TRBV18 and TRBJ1-1; D is unclear. CDR1 and CDR2 from the germline V gene are KGHSH and LQKENI. Between the trimmed V and J ends, which lost 3 bases and 0 bases, there was a span of 5 bases. The length of the CDR3 is 13 residues. The CDR3 DNA sequence: TGTGCCAGCTCACCTCAGATGAACACTGAAGCTTTCTTT. Translated: CASSPQMNTEAFF.

J is TRBJ1-2 and V is TRBV28; a weak D match, TRBD1 (5 bases). Germline values: CDR1 MDHEN, CDR2 SYDVKM. The CDR3 length is 15 residues. The V gene lost 6 bases and the J gene lost 8 bases, with 22 bases spanning the gap. CDR3 loop: CASSRSGARPGGYTF. CDR3 DNA sequence: TGTGCCAGCAGCCGGAGCGGGGCCAGGCCGGGGGGCTACACCTTC.

The genes are TRBV12-2 and TRBJ1-5; the table's D call, TRBD1, was not checked against the DNA. TRBV12-2 is a recognized pseudogene. The CDR3 loop spans 15 amino acids. The DNA for the CDR3 is TGTGCAAGTCGCCCGAGACAGGGTGGTTATCAGCCCCAGCATTTT. Its protein product is CASRPRQGGYQPQHF.

The V and J genes are TRBV19 and TRBJ1-3; D is uncertain. Germline V gives CDR1 LNHDA, CDR2 SQIVND (reference sequence). The CDR3 covers 12 residues. Trimming took off 7 bases at V and 0 bases at J, with 4 bases between the two ends. The CDR3 loop reads CASTFSGNTIYF. As DNA, the CDR3 is TGTGCCAGTACCTTCTCTGGAAACACCATATATTTT.

The chain joins TRBV12-3 or TRBV12-4 to TRBJ1-4; D might be TRBD1 (6 bases). There are 12 residues in the CDR3. With 6 bases removed from V and 10 bases from J, the gap between germline ends came to 12 bases. This CDR3 reads CASSRDMPKLFF. CDR3 bases: TGTGCCAGCAGCCGGGACATGCCAAAACTGTTTTTT.

The rearrangement uses TRBV27 and TRBJ1-3; D gene unclear. Trimming left V 4 bases short and J 2 bases short, with 18 bases between. There are 17 residues in the CDR3. CDR1 MNHEY and CDR2 SMNVEV come from the germline V gene (reference sequence). The CDR3 reads CASSSRAEGLAGNTIYF. The DNA for the CDR3 is TGTGCCAGCAGTTCCCGGGCCGAGGGCCTAGCTGGAAACACCATATATTTT.

The rearrangement uses TRBV6-6 and TRBJ2-5, with a tentative D call TRBD1 (5 bases). The CDR3 is 14 residues long. V lost 6 bases, J lost 3 bases, and 14 bases lay in between. Germline V gives CDR1 MNHNY, CDR2 SVGAGI (reference sequence). CDR3 coding DNA: TGTGCCAGCAGGCTCCCGGGCAGGGAAGAGACCCAGTACTTC. It translates to CASRLPGREETQYF.

The chain recombines TRBV6-6 with TRBJ1-2, with 7 bases aligning to TRBD1. The J segment lost 0 bases and the V segment lost 0 bases, leaving 1 base of the junction unmatched. From germline, CDR1 is MNHNY and CDR2 SVGAGI (reference sequence). The CDR3 has 15 residues. The CDR3 region has the DNA TGTGCCAGCAGTTACTCCGGGACAGCTAACTATGGCTACACCTTC. Residues: CASSYSGTANYGYTF.

Comments on this clone: Different DNA sequences within this sample yield the same CDR3. The gene calls are TRBV3-1 (or the pseudogene TRBV3-2) and TRBJ2-7; D gene uncertain. V lost 1 base, J lost 6 bases, and 4 bases lay in between. The CDR3 sequence is 11 residues long. From germline, CDR1 is LGHDT and CDR2 YNNKEL (reference sequence). For the CDR3, the DNA is TGTGCCAGCAGCCAAGCCGGCGAGCAGTACTTC. Its translation is CASSQAGEQYF.

The rearrangement uses TRBV11-2 and TRBJ2-2; tentatively, D is TRBD2 (6 bases). Per germline, CDR1 SGHAT and CDR2 FQNNGV. Trimming took off 1 base at V and 7 bases at J, with 10 bases between the two ends. This CDR3 is built from 14 residues. The CDR3 DNA reads TGTGCCAGCAGCTTAGCTGGCGGGGTCGGGGAGCTGTTTTTT. This encodes CASSLAGGVGELFF.